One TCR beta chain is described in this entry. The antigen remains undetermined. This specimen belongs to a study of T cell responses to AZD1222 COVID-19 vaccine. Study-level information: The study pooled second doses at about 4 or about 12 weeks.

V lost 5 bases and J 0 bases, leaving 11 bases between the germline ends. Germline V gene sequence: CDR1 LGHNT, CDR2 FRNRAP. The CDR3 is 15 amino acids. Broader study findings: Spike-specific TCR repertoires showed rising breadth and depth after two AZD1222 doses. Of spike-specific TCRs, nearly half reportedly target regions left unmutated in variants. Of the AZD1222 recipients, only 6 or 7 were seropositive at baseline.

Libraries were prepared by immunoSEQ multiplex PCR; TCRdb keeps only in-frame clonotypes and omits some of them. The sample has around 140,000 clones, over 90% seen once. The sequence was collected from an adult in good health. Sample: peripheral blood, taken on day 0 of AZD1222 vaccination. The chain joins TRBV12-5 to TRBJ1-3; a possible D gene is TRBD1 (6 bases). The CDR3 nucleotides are TGTGCTAGTGGTGCGACAGGAGCCTCTGGAAACACCATATATTTT. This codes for CASGATGASGNTIYF.